Listed below are T cell receptor beta chains from one sample, sequenced in a study of cytomegalovirus exposure and HLA in healthy donors. TCRdb's copy holds only in-frame clones and misses some; the assay was immunoSEQ multiplex PCR. The profile shows more than 85,000 clones, around three quarters of them singletons. The specimen was PBMCs. The receptor source for this set is a male donor in good health and CMV-seropositive. Both conserved end residues are part of each CDR3. The order of the fields is V gene, CDR3 protein.

TRBV7-7	CASSPRDNPQETQYF
TRBV4-1	CASSQDRGGVLAKNIQYF
TRBV2	CASSGLAGGHNEQFF
TRBV5-1	CASSLEGARQGREKLFF
TRBV5-6	CASSPAGNNYGYTF
TRBV30	CAWSIRPSYEQYF
TRBV7-9	CASSPLGTMNTEAFF
TRBV2	CASRGQGAAGELFF
TRBV2	CASSVGGVGLSTEAFF
TRBV19	CATGLAGTNTDTQYF
TRBV5-1	CASSPPGLGLGTQYF
TRBV2	CASREQGVPYEQYF
TRBV9	CASSGASGGNQPQHF
TRBV9	CASSVASGEYEQYF
TRBV6-5	CASSYSGQGALGYTF
TRBV30	CACLQGYTF
TRBV30	CAWSGEWDEKLFF
TRBV29-1	CSVALGTGAYNEQFF
TRBV19	CASSIGGGSTDTQYF
TRBV4-1	CASTTSRRPQPQHF
TRBV30	CAWSTGGAGQETQYF
TRBV2	CASSFWQGRTGELFF
TRBV5-1	CASSLGRGEQYF
TRBV5-4	CASSRGSYNEKLFF